This TCR beta chain derives from a study of T-cell memory formation after mild COVID-19. TCRdb independently ran MiXCR on the 5' RACE reads; one entry per CDR3 protein. Of about 100,000 distinct CDR3 sequences listed, around 10% are singletons. Trimming cost V 0 bases and J 5 bases, with 15 bases left between them. This CDR3 is 15 amino acids long. The germline V gene encodes CDR1 DFQATT and CDR2 SNEGSKA (reference sequence). Sequenced input: PBMCs or a T cell subset sorted from them (not recorded which). The chain recombines TRBV20-1 with TRBJ2-3; perhaps TRBD2 as D (5 bases). This TCR was recovered from a man younger than 35 who had mild COVID-19 (a few samples of this study predate the infection). Cell type and time point are not known. CDR3 sequence (DNA): TGCAGTGCTAGAGATGGGAGCACGGGTGGAGATACGCAGTATTTT. The encoded protein is CSARDGSTGGDTQYF.